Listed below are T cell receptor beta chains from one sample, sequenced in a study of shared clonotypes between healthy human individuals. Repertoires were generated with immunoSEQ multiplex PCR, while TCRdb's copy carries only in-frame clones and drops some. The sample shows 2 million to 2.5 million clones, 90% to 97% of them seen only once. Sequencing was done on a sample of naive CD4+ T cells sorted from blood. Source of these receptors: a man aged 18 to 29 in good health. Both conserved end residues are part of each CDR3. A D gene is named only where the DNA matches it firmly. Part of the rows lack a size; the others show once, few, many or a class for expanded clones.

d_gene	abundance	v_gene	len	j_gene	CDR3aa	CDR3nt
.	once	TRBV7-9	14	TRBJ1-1	CASSLYPADTEAFF	TGTGCCAGCAGCTTATACCCCGCTGACACTGAAGCTTTCTTT
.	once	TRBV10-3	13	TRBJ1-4	CAISDIAREKLFF	TGTGCCATCAGTGATATCGCGAGGGAAAAACTGTTTTTT
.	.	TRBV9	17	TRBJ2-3	CASSVSPPGMLTDTQYF	TGTGCCAGCAGCGTCTCCCCCCCAGGGATGCTGACAGATACGCAGTATTTT
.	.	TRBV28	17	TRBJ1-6	CASSSQALGRDNSPLHF	TGTGCCAGCAGCTCCCAGGCCCTGGGACGGGATAATTCACCCCTCCACTTT
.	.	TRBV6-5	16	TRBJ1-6	CASSYPPDLGDSPLHF	TGTGCCAGCAGTTACCCTCCGGACCTGGGGGATTCACCCCTCCACTTT
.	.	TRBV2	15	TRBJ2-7	CASSSEQGPEYEQYF	TGTGCCAGCAGCAGTGAACAGGGCCCCGAGTACGAGCAGTACTTC
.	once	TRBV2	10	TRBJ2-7	CASRLYEQYF	TGTGCCAGCCGCCTCTACGAGCAGTACTTC
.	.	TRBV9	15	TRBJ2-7	CASSVAPDTQREQYF	TGTGCCAGCAGCGTAGCTCCGGACACCCAGAGGGAGCAGTACTTC
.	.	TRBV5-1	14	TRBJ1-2	CASSLDTLNYGYTF	TGCGCCAGCAGCTTAGACACGCTAAACTATGGCTACACCTTC
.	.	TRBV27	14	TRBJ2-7	CASSLSTDSYEQYF	TGTGCCAGCAGTTTATCCACGGACTCCTACGAGCAGTACTTC
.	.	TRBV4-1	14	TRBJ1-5	CASSQGDSNQPQHF	TGCGCCAGCAGCCAAGGGGATAGCAATCAGCCCCAGCATTTT
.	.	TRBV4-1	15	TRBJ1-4	CASSQAFDHNEKLFF	TGCGCCAGCAGCCAAGCATTCGATCACAACGAAAAACTGTTTTTT
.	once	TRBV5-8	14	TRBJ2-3	CASSLVLHTDTQYF	TGTGCCAGCAGCTTGGTTCTCCACACAGATACGCAGTATTTT
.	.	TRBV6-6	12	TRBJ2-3	CASSSRSDTQYF	TGTGCCAGCAGTTCCCGTTCAGATACGCAGTATTTT
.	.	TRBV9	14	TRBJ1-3	CASSSTGPGNTIYF	TGTGCCAGCAGCTCAACAGGGCCCGGAAACACCATATATTTT
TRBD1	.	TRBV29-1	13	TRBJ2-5	CSGTGDDLETQYF	TGCAGCGGTACAGGGGATGATCTCGAGACCCAGTACTTC
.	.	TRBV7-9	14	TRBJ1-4	CASSLGRGNEKLFF	TGTGCCAGCAGCCTGGGACGAGGTAATGAAAAACTGTTTTTT
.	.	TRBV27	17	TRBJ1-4	CASRSGGTTLANEKLFF	TGTGCCAGCAGGTCAGGTGGGACTACCCTCGCTAATGAAAAACTGTTTTTT
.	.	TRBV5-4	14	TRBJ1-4	CASSLGVLNEKLFF	TGTGCCAGCAGCTTGGGGGTCCTTAATGAAAAACTGTTTTTT
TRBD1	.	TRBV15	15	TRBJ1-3	CATSSRTGGGNTIYF	TGTGCCACCAGCAGTAGGACAGGTGGAGGGAACACCATATATTTT
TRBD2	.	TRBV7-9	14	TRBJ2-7	CASSLSSGIGEQYF	TGTGCCAGCAGCTTATCTAGCGGGATCGGGGAGCAGTACTTC
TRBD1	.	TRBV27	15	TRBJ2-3	CASSTQGALIDTQYF	TGTGCCAGCAGTACACAGGGGGCGTTAATAGATACGCAGTATTTT
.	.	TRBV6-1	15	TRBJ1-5	CASSFLPEQNQPQHF	TGTGCCAGCAGTTTCCTACCGGAACAGAATCAGCCCCAGCATTTT
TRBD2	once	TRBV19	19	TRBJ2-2	CASTEGLAVRGANTGELFF	TGTGCCAGTACGGAGGGACTAGCGGTTCGAGGCGCGAACACCGGGGAGCTGTTTTTT
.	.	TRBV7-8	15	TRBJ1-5	CASSLEGYSNQPQHF	TGTGCCAGCAGCTTAGAAGGTTATAGCAATCAGCCCCAGCATTTT
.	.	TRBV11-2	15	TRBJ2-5	CASSLTPGFVETQYF	TGTGCCAGCAGTCTCACGCCAGGGTTTGTGGAGACCCAGTACTTC